Reported below is one T cell receptor beta chain. The CDR3 spans 15 residues. V was cut by 6 bases and J by 4 bases, with 16 bases left in between. Germline V lookup: CDR1 MGHRA, CDR2 YSYEKL. PCR was performed using 60 Vbeta and 13 Jbeta primers. TCRdb's copy holds only in-frame clones and misses some; the assay was immunoSEQ multiplex PCR. The sample consists of 200,000 or so clones, roughly 87% of them appearing once. This record comes from a study of cytomegalovirus exposure and HLA in healthy donors. This chain connects TRBV4-1 to TRBJ1-5, with no clear D. The TCR originated in a girl in the first two years of life in good health and CMV-seronegative. The sample was PBMCs. The CDR3 bases are TGCGCCAGCAGTCCCCGCGGGCTCGGGAATCAGCCCCAGCATTTT. This sequence encodes CASSPRGLGNQPQHF.